Below, 8 T cell receptor beta chains from the same sample are listed, as sequenced in a study of blood T cell repertoires in COVID-19. Generated by immunoSEQ multiplex PCR, the TCRdb table keeps only in-frame clones and is missing some. The sample lists fewer than 400,000 clones, 85% occurring once. Sequencing was performed on PBMCs or T cells enriched from blood (not recorded which). Receptors originate from a woman aged 25 to 39 who had been exposed to COVID-19.

V and J are TRBV28 and TRBJ1-5, with 8 bases lining up with TRBD1. The CDR3 totals 15 residues. The trim removed 5 bases at V and 2 bases at J, leaving 5 bases unmatched. Germline CDR1 MDHEN, CDR2 SYDVKM. The CDR3 sequence: CASSPPDRGNQPQHF. CDR3 bases: TGTGCCAGCAGTCCCCCGGACAGGGGCAATCAGCCCCAGCATTTT.

The chain carries TRBV5-1 and TRBJ1-4; 7 bases map to TRBD1. Germline lookup yields CDR1 SGHRS and CDR2 YFSETQ. J was trimmed by 4 bases and V by 7 bases; bases with no gene match: 10. This CDR3 has 15 residues. The CDR3 spells CASQGTGAINEKLFF. In DNA form, the CDR3 reads TGCGCCAGCCAGGGCACAGGGGCCATTAATGAAAAACTGTTTTTT.

The gene calls are TRBV4-2 and TRBJ2-5; 8 nucleotides line up with TRBD2. CDR1 and CDR2 from the germline V gene are LGHNA and YNFKEQ. The CDR3 runs 14 residues. Unmatched junction bases numbered 3, after V lost 1 base and J lost 5 bases. CDR3 protein: CASSQGTSPETQYF. The CDR3 region has the DNA TGTGCCAGCAGCCAAGGGACTAGCCCCGAGACCCAGTACTTC.

The chain recombines TRBV29-1 with TRBJ1-5; D gene ambiguous. Trimming left V 6 bases short and J 0 bases short, with 18 bases between. This CDR3 is built from 16 residues. CDR1 SQVTM and CDR2 ANQGSEA come from the germline V gene. The CDR3 region has the DNA TGCAGCGTCAATCCGGTCCGGGGTTATAGCAATCAGCCCCAGCATTTT. Protein sequence: CSVNPVRGYSNQPQHF.

The V and J genes are TRBV30 and TRBJ1-2; 9 positions match TRBD1. V lost 3 bases and J lost 4; bases outside the gene matches: 3. The CDR3 has 13 residues. The germline V gene has CDR1 GTSNPN and CDR2 SVGIG (reference sequence). The CDR3 protein is CAWRNRGPYGYTF. CDR3 coding DNA: TGTGCCTGGAGAAACAGGGGGCCCTATGGCTACACCTTC.

The gene calls are TRBV9 and TRBJ2-6; D is undetermined. CDR3 length: 18 amino acids. CDR1 is SGDLS, CDR2 YYNGEE, per germline. V shed 3 bases and J shed 0 bases, with 16 bases lying between them. This CDR3 reads CASSGYEKQLSGANVLTF. The CDR3 nucleotides are TGTGCCAGCAGCGGATATGAAAAACAGCTCTCTGGGGCCAACGTCCTGACTTTC.

V and J are TRBV7-8 and TRBJ1-5; 7 bases align to TRBD1. This CDR3 is 16 amino acids long. V trimming: 5 bases; J trimming: 5 bases; junction bases outside the gene matches: 12. CDR1 and CDR2 (germline): SGHVS, FQNEAQ. This chain's CDR3 is CASSLTGAGWDQPQHF. DNA of the CDR3: TGTGCCAGCAGCCTAACAGGGGCGGGTTGGGATCAGCCCCAGCATTTT.

This clone was seen repeatedly, ten times or more. The chain uses TRBV13 and TRBJ2-7; 10 nucleotides match TRBD1. Germline CDR1 is PRHDT and CDR2 is FYEKMQ (reference sequence). The CDR3 sequence is 14 residues long. V trimming: 3 bases; J trimming: 5 bases; junction bases outside the gene matches: 4. The CDR3 coding sequence is TGTGCCAGCAGCTTCGACAGGGGGCTGGACGAGCAGTACTTC. As protein: CASSFDRGLDEQYF. Full variable domain (outside the CDR3, taken from reference TRBV13 and TRBJ2-7): AAGVIQSPRHLIKEKRETATLKCYPIPRHDTVYWYQQGPGQDPQFLISFYEKMQSDKGSIPDRFSAQQFSDYHSELNMSSLELGDSALYFCASSFDRGLDEQYFGPGTRLTVT.